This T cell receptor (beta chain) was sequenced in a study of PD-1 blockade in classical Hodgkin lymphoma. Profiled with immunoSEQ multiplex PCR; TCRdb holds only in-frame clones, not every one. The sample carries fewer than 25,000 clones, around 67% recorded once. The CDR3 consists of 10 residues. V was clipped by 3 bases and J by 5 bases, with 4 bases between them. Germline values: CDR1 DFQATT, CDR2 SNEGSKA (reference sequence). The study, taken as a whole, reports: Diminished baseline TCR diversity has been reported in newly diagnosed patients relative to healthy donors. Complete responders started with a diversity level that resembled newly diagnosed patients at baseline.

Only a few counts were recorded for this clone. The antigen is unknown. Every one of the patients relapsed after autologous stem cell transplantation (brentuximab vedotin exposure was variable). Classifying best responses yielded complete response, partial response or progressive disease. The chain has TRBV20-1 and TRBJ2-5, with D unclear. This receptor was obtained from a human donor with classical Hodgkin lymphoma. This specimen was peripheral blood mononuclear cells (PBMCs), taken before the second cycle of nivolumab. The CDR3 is CSARTETQYF. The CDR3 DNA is TGCAGTGCTAGGACTGAGACCCAGTACTTC.